This T cell receptor beta chain was sequenced during a study of T-cell reconstitution after alpha-beta-depleted transplantation in children. Trimming took off 5 bases at V and 1 base at J, with 6 bases between the two ends. The CDR3 sequence is 12 residues long. Germline CDR1 SGHRS, CDR2 YFSETQ. As it was prepared, the TCRbeta library received unique molecular identifiers. TCRdb re-derived calls from the PCR reads in MiXCR, one entry per CDR3 protein. The repertoire holds around 680,000 distinct CDR3 sequences, with over 15% as singletons. This clonotype has more than one count but fewer than ten. The V and J genes are TRBV5-1 and TRBJ1-1; no clear D gene. The specimen was PBMCs from the stem cell graft donor, collected from the stem cell graft. The source is a human donor who donated a stem cell graft to a child with acute myeloid leukemia. The CDR3, as DNA: TGCGCCAGCAGAGGCGAGAACACTGAAGCTTTCTTT. This sequence encodes CASRGENTEAFF.